The clone carrying this T cell receptor (beta chain) was recorded a few times. As yet, its antigen is unknown. The TCR alpha and TCR beta cDNA libraries, bearing sample barcodes and UMIs, were generated by 5'RACE using constant-segment primers. TCRdb reprocessed the 5' RACE reads with MiXCR, giving one entry per CDR3 protein. The sample lists fewer than 500,000 distinct CDR3 sequences, approximately 23% occurring once. The entry originates in a study of T-cell memory formation after mild COVID-19. Study results and limitations: Researchers found some responding clones in pre-infection memory, a sign that cross-reactive memory joined.

Trimming removed 6 bases from V and 1 base from J, with 20 bases in between. This CDR3 has 17 residues. Germline V CDR1 and CDR2: SGHTA, FQGNSA. This chain joins TRBV7-2 and TRBJ2-3; no reliable D call. The sequenced sample was PBMCs or a T cell subset sorted from them (not recorded which). This receptor was obtained from an adult woman who had mild COVID-19 (a few samples of this study predate the infection). Cell type and time point are not known. This CDR3 is CASRTGGGIGGTDTQYF. For the CDR3, the DNA is TGTGCCAGCAGGACGGGCGGTGGAATCGGCGGCACAGATACGCAGTATTTT.